Following are 4 T cell receptor beta chains from one sample sequenced in a study of identical twins. TCRdb recomputed calls from the 5' RACE reads with MiXCR, one row per CDR3 protein. The table lists under 900,000 distinct CDR3 sequences, roughly 18% of them singletons. The same specimen was also included in a second study, on T cells expressing NK-cell markers.

The sample taken for sequencing was PBMCs. Receptors originate from a woman under 30 in good health.

There are a few counts of this clonotype. CDR3 in amino acids: CASRRRLEGLSYF. In DNA form, the CDR3 reads TGTGCCAGCAGACGCCGCCTTGAGGGGCTCTCGTACTTC. The genes are TRBV28 and TRBJ2-5; D assignment may be TRBD1 or TRBD2 (5 bases each). The germline CDR1 and CDR2 sequences are MDHEN and SYDVKM. This CDR3 comprises 13 residues. The V end was cut by 6 bases, the J end by 13 bases, with 21 bases between.

This chain uses TRBV19 with TRBJ2-7; D unresolved. CDR1 is LNHDA and CDR2 is SQIVND in the germline V gene (reference sequence). Trimming stripped 5 bases from V and 3 bases from J, with 17 bases between. There are 15 residues in the CDR3. The CDR3 reads CASSPHDRAVYEQYF. The CDR3 DNA sequence: TGTGCCAGTAGTCCACACGACCGGGCGGTCTACGAGCAGTACTTC.

This clonotype was seen a few times. The chain links TRBV29-1 to TRBJ2-7; no definite D call. V shed 5 bases and J shed 3 bases, with 11 bases lying between them. Germline V gene lookup returns CDR1 SQVTM and CDR2 ANQGSEA. The CDR3 is 12 amino acids. This CDR3 reads CSVTLISYEQYF. CDR3 sequence (DNA): TGCAGCGTTACACTTATCAGCTACGAGCAGTACTTC.

The genes are TRBV6-6 and TRBJ1-2; D gene uncertain. This CDR3 comprises 11 residues. V was cut by 9 bases and J by 5 bases, with 10 bases left in between. Looked up from germline, CDR1 is MNHNY and CDR2 is SVGAGI (reference sequence). The CDR3 DNA reads TGTGCCAGTCATCGCGAGTATGGCTACACCTTC. Translated: CASHREYGYTF.